One T cell receptor beta chain is described in this entry. What it recognizes is unknown. This PCR relied on a set of 60 Vbeta primers and 13 Jbeta primers. The method was immunoSEQ multiplex PCR; TCRdb's version includes in-frame clones alone and lacks a portion of them. The sample yields about 160,000 clones, roughly 84% seen once. The data stem from a study of cytomegalovirus exposure and HLA in healthy donors. Trimming took 4 bases from V and 1 from J, leaving 7 bases between them. CDR1 is LNHDA and CDR2 is SQIVND in the germline V gene (reference sequence). The CDR3 runs to 13 residues. General study findings and limits: HLA alleles showed associations with some 15,000 TCR beta sequences in a later analysis, at a 0.05 false discovery rate.

The chain recombines TRBV19 with TRBJ2-5, with a tentative D call TRBD2 (6 bases). This receptor was identified in a male donor in good health and CMV-seronegative. Sequencing input: PBMCs. CDR3 loop: CASSTGSQETQYF. In nucleotides, the CDR3 is TGTGCCAGTAGTACCGGGAGCCAAGAGACCCAGTACTTC.